The 5 T cell receptor beta chains below come from one sample, sequenced in a study of cytomegalovirus exposure and HLA in healthy donors. In the PCR, 60 Vbeta and 13 Jbeta primers were used. The repertoire was sequenced with immunoSEQ multiplex PCR; TCRdb's copy has only in-frame clones and lacks some. The sample has around 150,000 clones, 65% to 80% seen once; the top ten hold 4% to 5%. Sequencing used PBMCs. These receptor sequences come from a man aged 18 to 30 in good health and CMV-seropositive.

This clone was recorded a few times. This rearrangement joins TRBV6-1 to TRBJ2-1; D might be TRBD2 (7 bases). V lost 2 bases and J 4 bases, leaving 9 bases between the germline ends. Germline V gene sequence: CDR1 MNHNS, CDR2 SASEGT. There are 14 residues in the CDR3. Written as DNA, the CDR3 is TGTGCCAGCAGTGAACGGGGGGCTTACAATGAGCAGTTCTTC. Residues: CASSERGAYNEQFF.

The chain carries TRBV5-1 and TRBJ2-3; possibly TRBD1 for D (6 bases). Looked up from germline, CDR1 is SGHRS and CDR2 is YFSETQ. The CDR3 has 15 amino acids. The germline V and J ends were trimmed by 0 bases and 1 base, with 9 bases remaining between them. CDR3 in DNA: TGCGCCAGCAGCTTGGAGGGGGTCGGCACAGATACGCAGTATTTT. Its protein product is CASSLEGVGTDTQYF.

This clone was picked up one time. The rearrangement joins TRBV5-5 to TRBJ1-5; 7 bases agree with TRBD1. Germline-derived CDR1 and CDR2 are SGHKS and YYEKEE (reference sequence). Trimming took 4 bases from V and 6 from J; bases not matched to a gene: 7. This CDR3 contains 14 residues. CDR3 in amino acids: CASSVTGSSQPQHF. The CDR3, as DNA: TGTGCCAGCAGCGTGACAGGGTCGAGTCAGCCCCAGCATTTT. Looking up the rest from reference TRBV5-5 and TRBJ1-5 gives the full variable domain: DAGVTQSPTHLIKTRGQQVTLRCSPISGHKSVSWYQQVLGQGPQFIFQYYEKEERGRGNFPDRFSARQFPNYSSELNVNALLLGDSALYLCASSVTGSSQPQHFGDGTRLSIL.

The chain has TRBV15 and TRBJ2-1; D gene unclear. The CDR3 extends over 16 amino acids. Per germline, CDR1 LNHNV and CDR2 YYDKDF (reference sequence). Trimming removed 4 bases from V and 0 bases from J, with 13 bases in between. The CDR3 sequence is CATSNLNSDSYNEQFF. The CDR3 DNA reads TGTGCCACCAGCAACTTGAACTCTGACTCCTACAATGAGCAGTTCTTC.

The V and J genes are TRBV30 and TRBJ2-1, with 10 nucleotides matching TRBD2. The CDR3 spans 17 residues. The germline CDR1 and CDR2 sequences are GTSNPN and SVGIG (reference sequence). Trimming removed 1 base from V and 1 base from J; junction bases left unmatched: 7. In DNA, the CDR3 is TGTGCCTGGAGTGAAAGACTAGCGGGCAATTCCTACAATGAGCAGTTCTTC. As protein: CAWSERLAGNSYNEQFF.